These 2 T cell receptor beta chains came from one sample sequenced in a study of blood T cell repertoires in COVID-19. Here immunoSEQ multiplex PCR was the method, and the copy in TCRdb shows in-frame clones only, minus some. The table lists fewer than 400,000 clones, 75% to 90% of them singletons, with 2.9% in the top ten. The sequenced material came from peripheral blood. These receptor sequences come from a woman under 40 with COVID-19, enrolled during active disease.

The chain recombines TRBV18 with TRBJ1-1; 11 bases line up with TRBD1. The CDR3 has 15 amino acids. The germline V gene encodes CDR1 KGHSH and CDR2 LQKENI. Unmatched junction bases numbered 0, after V lost 0 bases and J lost 3 bases. The CDR3 sequence is CASSPPGQGDTEAFF. The CDR3 bases are TGTGCCAGCTCACCACCGGGACAGGGGGACACTGAAGCTTTCTTT.

The genes are TRBV18 and TRBJ2-7; unclear D gene. The CDR3 extends over 14 amino acids. Germline values: CDR1 KGHSH, CDR2 LQKENI. V lost 0 bases and J lost 2, with 8 bases in between. CDR3 region: CASSPPTAPYEQYF. The CDR3 DNA follows: TGTGCCAGCTCACCACCCACAGCACCCTACGAGCAGTACTTC. Supplemented by reference TRBV18 and TRBJ2-7, the full variable domain reads NAGVMQNPRHLVRRRGQEARLRCSPMKGHSHVYWYRQLPEEGLKFMVYLQKENIIDESGMPKERFSAEFPKEGPSILRIQQVVRGDSAAYFCASSPPTAPYEQYFGPGTRLTVT.